Below, 8 T cell receptor beta chains from the same sample are listed, as sequenced in a study of tumor and adjacent non-tumor tissue in lung cancer. TCRbeta libraries were built with three rounds of nested PCR, modified from ARM-PCR. TCRdb re-called the multiplex PCR reads through MiXCR, storing one row per CDR3 protein. The data contain tens of thousands of distinct CDR3 sequences, 60% to 70% of them singletons. The template was RNA from unsorted bulk tissue. This non-tumor lung sample came from over 3 cm beyond the tumor edge. The specimen was distant non-tumor lung tissue. Every receptor here comes from a woman aged 35 to 49 with non-small cell lung cancer.

Turning to this clonotype: The junction shows a germline mismatch at one end, possibly a read error. The chain has TRBV30 and TRBJ2-5, with D perhaps matching TRBD1 (6 bases). The CDR3 consists of 15 residues. CDR1 and CDR2 from the germline V gene are GTSNPN and SVGIG (reference sequence). The CDR3 spells CAWNPYELRRGTHYF. The CDR3 bases are TGTGCTTGGAACCCATACGAACTTCGTAGGGGGACCCACTACTTC. Full variable domain (rest looked up from reference TRBV30 and TRBJ2-5): SQTIHQWPATLVQPVGSPLSLECTVEGTSNPNLYWYRQAAGRGLQLLFYSVGIGQISSEVPQNLSASRPQDRQFILSSKKLLLSDSGFYLCAWNPYELRRGTHYFGPGTRLLVL.

The genes are TRBV7-9 and TRBJ2-3, with 8 positions matching TRBD2. Germline loops: CDR1 SEHNR, CDR2 FQNEAQ (reference sequence). CDR3 length: 17 amino acids. CDR3 coding DNA: TGTGTCGGCAGCGGCACGGGACTAGGAGGGCCCACAGATACGCAGTATTTT. Amino acids: CVGSGTGLGGPTDTQYF.

This sequence joins TRBV12-3 or TRBV12-4 and TRBJ2-3; D is unclear. The CDR3 has 13 amino acids. V was cut by 8 bases and J by 3 bases, with 12 bases left in between. CDR3 loop: CASGRWLTDTQYF. The DNA of the CDR3 is TGTGCCAGCGGTAGGTGGCTAACAGATACGCAGTATTTT.

Concerning this clonotype itself: A much bigger clone sits one base away, suggesting this may be a read error. The chain combines TRBV20-1 with TRBJ2-5; D unclear. Trimming shortened V by 7 bases and J by 2 bases, and 17 bases separated the two germline ends. Germline V CDR1 and CDR2: DFQATT, SNEGSKA (reference sequence). This CDR3 is 14 amino acids long. The CDR3 spells CSVRSGNTQETQYF. CDR3 bases: TGCAGTGTTAGGTCCGGCAATACTCAAGAGACCCAGTACTTC.

Concerning this clonotype: The junction departs from germline at one end; a sequencing error may be responsible. The gene calls are TRBV2 and TRBJ2-7, with TRBD1 identical over 7 bases. CDR3 size: 14 residues. Germline assignment: CDR1 SNHLY and CDR2 FYNNEI. In DNA, the CDR3 is TGTGCCAGCAGTTTCGACAGGGCCGACTACGAGCAGTATTTC. Protein product: CASSFDRADYEQYF.

This chain links TRBV11-3 with TRBJ1-1; D gene uncertain. Germline V CDR1 and CDR2: SGHNT, YENEEA. The ends were cut back, 5 bases at V and 7 bases at J, with 17 bases in the middle. This CDR3 region has 14 residues. The CDR3 DNA follows: TGTGCCAGCAGCACTATAGAGACGGGGATTGAAGCTTTCTTT. The encoded protein is CASSTIETGIEAFF.

On this clonotype: A read error may be the cause here, since a much bigger clone is one base away. The V and J genes are TRBV7-9 and TRBJ1-1; a possible D gene is TRBD1 (6 bases). The CDR3 spans 15 residues. In germline, CDR1 is SEHNR, CDR2 FQNEAQ (reference sequence). The CDR3 spells CANSFLGGASTEAFF. CDR3 nucleotide sequence: TGTGCCAACAGCTTCCTCGGGGGGGCAAGCACTGAAGCTTTCTTT.

Regarding this clonotype: A much larger clone lies a single base off, so this may be a read error. The CDR3 spells CTSRARDGRTDTQYF. CDR3 DNA: TGTACCAGCAGAGCCCGGGACGGGCGCACAGATACGCAGTATTTT. The chain is built from TRBV6-5 and TRBJ2-3; D may be TRBD1 or TRBD2 (5 bases each). Germline-derived CDR1 and CDR2 are MNHEY and SVGAGI. The CDR3 runs 15 residues.